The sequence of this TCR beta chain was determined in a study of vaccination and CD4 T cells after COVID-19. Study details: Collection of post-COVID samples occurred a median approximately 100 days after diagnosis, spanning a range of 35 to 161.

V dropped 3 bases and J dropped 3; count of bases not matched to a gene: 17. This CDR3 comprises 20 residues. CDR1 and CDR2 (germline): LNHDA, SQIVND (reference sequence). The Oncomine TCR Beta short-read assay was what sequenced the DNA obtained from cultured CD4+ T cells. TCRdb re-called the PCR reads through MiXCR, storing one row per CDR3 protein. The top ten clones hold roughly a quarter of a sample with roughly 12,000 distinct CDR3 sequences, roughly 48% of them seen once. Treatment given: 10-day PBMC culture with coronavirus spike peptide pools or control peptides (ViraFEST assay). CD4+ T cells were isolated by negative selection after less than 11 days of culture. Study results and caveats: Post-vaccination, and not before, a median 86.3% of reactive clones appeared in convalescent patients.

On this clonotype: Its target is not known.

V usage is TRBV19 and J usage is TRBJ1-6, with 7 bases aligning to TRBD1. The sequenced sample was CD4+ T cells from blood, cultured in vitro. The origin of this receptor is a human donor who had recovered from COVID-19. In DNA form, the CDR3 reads TGTGCCAGTAGTATGGGGGGCCTACAGGGGTTCCGGCTCTATAATTCACCCCTCCACTTT. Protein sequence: CASSMGGLQGFRLYNSPLHF.